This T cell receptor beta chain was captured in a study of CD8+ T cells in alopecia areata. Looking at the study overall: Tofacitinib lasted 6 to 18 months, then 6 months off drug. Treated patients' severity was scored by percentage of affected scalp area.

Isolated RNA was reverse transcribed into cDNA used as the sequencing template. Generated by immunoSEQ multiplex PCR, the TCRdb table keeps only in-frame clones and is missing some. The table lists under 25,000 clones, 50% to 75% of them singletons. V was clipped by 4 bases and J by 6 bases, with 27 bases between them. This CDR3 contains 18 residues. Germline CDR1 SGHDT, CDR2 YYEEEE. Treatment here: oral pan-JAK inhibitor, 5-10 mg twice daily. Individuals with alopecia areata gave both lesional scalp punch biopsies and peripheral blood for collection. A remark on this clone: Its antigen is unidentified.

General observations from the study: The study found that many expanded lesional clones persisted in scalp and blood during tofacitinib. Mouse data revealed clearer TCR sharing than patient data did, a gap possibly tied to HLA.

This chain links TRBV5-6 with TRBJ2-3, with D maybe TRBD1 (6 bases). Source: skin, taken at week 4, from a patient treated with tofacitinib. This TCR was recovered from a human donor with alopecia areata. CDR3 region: CASSRGRDTARLTDTQYF. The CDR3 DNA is TGTGCCAGCAGCCGGGGCAGGGACACGGCCCGGCTTACGGATACGCAGTATTTT.